The text below deals with one TCR beta chain. As yet, its antigen is unknown. CDR3 length: 14 residues. The V end was cut by 7 bases, the J end by 5 bases, with 17 bases between. Germline V gene data show CDR1 as SEHNR and CDR2 as FQNEAQ (reference sequence). All sorted populations exceeded 95% purity. The entirety of the isolated RNA underwent reverse transcription, so expressed TCRB transcripts were sequenced. TCRdb keeps only in-frame clones here, not all; method: immunoSEQ multiplex PCR. The sample carries about 360,000 clones, 10% to 15% recorded once. This sample is part of a study of beta chain features in type 1 diabetes. Across the study: Age, gender, cell numbers and subset yield matched between patients and controls. Examination covered around 110 million sorted cells spanning all samples. Whole-study findings and limits: In the patient group, naive, central memory and Treg TCRB repertoires seemed more alike than in the healthy donor group.

This sequence joins TRBV7-9 and TRBJ2-5; TRBD1 might be the D (6 bases). Sequencing was carried out using naive CD4+ T cells from blood. The clonotype originates from a man aged 18-30 years in good health. The CDR3 DNA reads as TGTGCCAGCACCGCACAGGGTTTTTGGGAGACCCAGTACTTC. Translation gives CASTAQGFWETQYF.